This TCR beta chain was sequenced in a study of blood T cell repertoires in COVID-19. Study summary: The analysed material was cDNA or gDNA that came from T cells, B-cell-depleted T cells, or PBMCs.

V lost 5 bases to trimming and J lost 8 bases, with 16 bases between them. Per germline, CDR1 LNHDA and CDR2 SQIVND (reference sequence). The CDR3 runs 15 residues. How the authors handled the data: Quantification of nucleated cells was approximated via reference gene primer amplification. The data were produced by immunoSEQ multiplex PCR, yet TCRdb's version contains in-frame clones alone and is incomplete. The D gene and trimming were derived from the DNA, and the V and J assignments and clone size from that table. The data contain roughly 120,000 clones, about four fifths of them singletons. The V and J genes are TRBV19 and TRBJ1-6, with D possibly matching TRBD1 (5 bases). The receptor was isolated from a woman between 55 and 75 years old with acute or convalescent COVID-19. The material sequenced was peripheral blood. The CDR3 nucleotides read TGTGCCAGTAGTCTTCAGGGAAGTTCTTATTCACCCCTCCACTTT. Translation gives CASSLQGSSYSPLHF.